The 12 T cell receptor beta chains given below trace back to one sample, sequenced in a study of T cells of healthy individuals. Via MiXCR, TCRdb re-called the 5' RACE reads, giving one row per CDR3 protein. The profile shows under 70,000 distinct CDR3 sequences, approximately 15% of them singletons. Source of these receptors: a human donor in good health.

In its sample, this clonotype was seen many times. The chain links TRBV19 to TRBJ1-5, with D perhaps TRBD1 (6 bases). The CDR3 contains 14 residues. Germline CDR1 and CDR2: LNHDA and SQIVND (reference sequence). Trimming pared 5 bases from V and 9 bases from J, leaving 17 bases between. The CDR3 sequence is CASSGPGHLSPQHF. The DNA for the CDR3 is TGTGCCAGTAGTGGCCCGGGACATTTATCGCCCCAGCATTTT.

There are many counts of this clonotype. J is TRBJ1-2 and V is TRBV7-2; a weak D match, TRBD1 (5 bases). Germline values: CDR1 SGHTA, CDR2 FQGNSA. The CDR3 totals 13 residues. Trimming removed 7 bases from V and 5 bases from J, with 14 bases in between. CDR3 region: CASTPGGNYGYTF. Written as DNA, the CDR3 is TGTGCCAGCACCCCGGGGGGTAATTATGGCTACACCTTC.

This clonotype appeared a single time. The chain has TRBV10-3 and TRBJ1-2, with no clear D. The CDR3 loop spans 13 amino acids. Germline V gene lookup returns CDR1 ENHRY and CDR2 SYGVKD. The V gene lost 4 bases and the J gene lost 1 base, with 7 bases spanning the gap. CDR3 region: CAISGQDNYGYTF. DNA of the CDR3: TGTGCCATCAGTGGCCAGGATAACTATGGCTACACCTTC.

This clonotype showed up many times. The V and J genes are TRBV20-1 and TRBJ2-5; 10 nucleotides agree with TRBD2. This CDR3 is 13 amino acids long. Per the germline V gene, CDR1 is DFQATT and CDR2 is SNEGSKA (reference sequence). CDR3 DNA sequence: TGCGGAGGGGCTAGCGGGGGCCAAGAGACCCAGTACTTC. As protein: CGGASGGQETQYF.

The CDR3 loop reads CASSIRTGRTRELFF. DNA for the CDR3: TGTGCCAGCAGCATCCGGACAGGGAGAACCAGGGAGCTGTTTTTT. The chain employs TRBV11-2 and TRBJ2-2, with TRBD1 identical over 8 bases. The germline gives CDR1 SGHAT, CDR2 FQNNGV. Trimming took 5 bases from V and 9 from J; bases not matched to a gene: 11. This CDR3 comprises 15 residues.

This clonotype was recorded a few times. The V gene is TRBV5-1, the J gene TRBJ2-1; the D gene is possibly TRBD1 (6 bases). The V gene lost 4 bases and the J gene lost 9 bases, with 14 bases spanning the gap. Germline CDR1 reads SGHRS; CDR2 reads YFSETQ. The CDR3 covers 13 residues. Written as DNA, the CDR3 is TGCGCCAGCAGCCTGGACAGTAGCTTTGAGCAGTTCTTC. It encodes CASSLDSSFEQFF.

The chain is built from TRBV5-1 and TRBJ1-1, with TRBD1 as a possible D gene (5 bases). Trimming took off 2 bases at V and 0 bases at J, with 14 bases between the two ends. The CDR3 contains 16 residues. Germline CDR1 reads SGHRS; CDR2 reads YFSETQ. The CDR3 sequence is CASSFVSGHLNTEAFF. CDR3 in DNA: TGCGCCAGCAGCTTTGTCTCGGGGCACCTGAACACTGAAGCTTTCTTT.

The chain couples TRBV7-2 to TRBJ2-2; D is undetermined. Trimming pared 2 bases from V and 6 bases from J, leaving 10 bases between. The CDR3 length is 14 residues. Germline V gene lookup returns CDR1 SGHTA and CDR2 FQGNSA. Written as DNA, the CDR3 is TGTGCCAGCAGCTTATTGTACGGGTCCGGGGAGCTGTTTTTT. As protein: CASSLLYGSGELFF.

The sample holds many counts of this clonotype. The CDR3 DNA is TGTGCCAGCAGCTTGGTAGCGGGTGGCACAGATACGCAGTATTTT. This sequence encodes CASSLVAGGTDTQYF. The J gene is TRBJ2-3, the V gene TRBV7-3; 7 bases match TRBD2. The CDR3 length is 15 residues. Germline CDR1 and CDR2: SGHTA and FQGTGA. With V trimmed by 3 bases and J by 1 base, 4 bases remained unmatched.

At least ten counts were recorded for this clonotype. The chain is built from TRBV7-9 and TRBJ2-5, with a possible D match to TRBD1 (5 bases). With 0 bases removed from V and 1 base from J, the gap between germline ends came to 12 bases. CDR1 is SEHNR and CDR2 is FQNEAQ in the germline V gene (reference sequence). There are 16 residues in the CDR3. The CDR3 spells CASSLAWTQFQETQYF. CDR3 DNA: TGTGCCAGCAGCTTAGCCTGGACACAGTTCCAAGAGACCCAGTACTTC.

The chain joins TRBV24-1 to TRBJ1-5, with no clear D. V lost 8 bases and J 1 base, leaving 8 bases between the germline ends. Germline loops: CDR1 KGHDR, CDR2 SFDVKD. The CDR3 spans 13 residues. The CDR3 nucleotides read TGTGCCACCACCCATATGAGCAATCAGCCCCAGCATTTT. It is translated as CATTHMSNQPQHF.

This clonotype was recorded many times. The chain carries TRBV12-3 or TRBV12-4 and TRBJ2-1, with D maybe TRBD1 (6 bases). CDR3 length equals 15 residues. Trimming pared 4 bases from V and 3 bases from J, leaving 13 bases between. CDR3 coding DNA: TGTGCCAGCAGTTACTACAGGGAAATCTACAATGAGCAGTTCTTC. Translation: CASSYYREIYNEQFF.